The 20 T cell receptor beta chains in this list originate from one sample, sequenced in a study of regulatory T cells in long-lasting Graves disease. Noted time point: newly diagnosed GD, antithyroid drugs for less than 3 months. Extracted PBMC RNA gave rise to the TCR library. Through Arm-PCR of CDR3 regions and iRepertoire HTBI primers, TCR beta libraries were built. TCRdb processed the multiplex PCR reads anew with MiXCR; each CDR3 protein has one entry. Among a few hundred thousand distinct CDR3 sequences listed, around an eighth were seen once. The same data also contributed to another study, on T cells in Graves' hyperthyroidism and ophthalmopathy.

Sequenced material: peripheral blood mononuclear cells (PBMCs), taken at new diagnosis, from a patient treated with antithyroid drugs. The receptors stem from a man younger than 45 with Graves disease.

The sample holds many counts of this clonotype. The rearrangement links TRBV6-1 to TRBJ1-1, with D perhaps matching TRBD1 (6 bases). The CDR3 contains 14 residues. The germline V gene has CDR1 MNHNS and CDR2 SASEGT. The CDR3 sequence is CVIRRRGSGTEAFF. CDR3 coding DNA: TGTGTCATTAGGCGCAGGGGCTCGGGAACTGAAGCTTTCTTT.

At least ten counts were recorded for this clonotype. This sequence joins TRBV29-1 and TRBJ2-3; D gene uncertain. Looked up from germline, CDR1 is SQVTM and CDR2 is ANQGSEA. The CDR3 totals 12 residues. V shed 4 bases and J shed 0 bases, with 5 bases lying between them. CDR3 region: CSVGESTDTQYF. The CDR3 nucleotides are TGCAGCGTTGGGGAAAGCACAGATACGCAGTATTTT.

This clonotype has a count of ten or more. The rearrangement joins TRBV30 to TRBJ2-7, with D unresolved. Germline assignment: CDR1 GTSNPN and CDR2 SVGIG (reference sequence). V was trimmed by 4 bases and J by 7 bases, leaving 14 bases between them. CDR3 length: 12 residues. The DNA of the CDR3 is TGTGCCTGGACAGGTACCGGCCGAGAGCAGTACTTC. As protein: CAWTGTGREQYF.

At least ten counts were recorded for this clonotype. This chain links TRBV11-2 with TRBJ2-7, with no clear D. With 3 bases removed from V and 3 bases from J, the gap between germline ends came to 9 bases. Looked up from germline, CDR1 is SGHAT and CDR2 is FQNNGV. The CDR3 is 13 residues long. In nucleotides, the CDR3 is TGTGCCAGCAGCTTCGGTCTGGGCTACGAGCAGTACTTC. Translating it yields CASSFGLGYEQYF.

A word on this clonotype: A much larger clone sits a single nucleotide away, making a read error possible. This sequence joins TRBV5-4 and TRBJ2-1; TRBD2 agrees at 10 bases. CDR1 and CDR2 from the germline V gene are SGHNT and YYREEE (reference sequence). This CDR3 region has 15 residues. The CDR3 coding sequence is TGTGCCAGCAGCTCCAGGACTAGCGGAATCAATGAGCAGCTCTTC. This sequence encodes CASSSRTSGINEQLF.

This clonotype was detected ten times or more. The J gene is TRBJ2-1, the V gene TRBV5-1; TRBD1 might be the D (6 bases). CDR3 length equals 15 residues. V lost 3 bases to trimming and J lost 5 bases, with 15 bases between them. Germline CDR1 reads SGHRS; CDR2 reads YFSETQ. In nucleotides, the CDR3 is TGCGCCAGCAGCTACAACCCGGGACACGACAATGAGCAGTTCTTC. This gives the protein CASSYNPGHDNEQFF. Using reference TRBV5-1 and TRBJ2-1 for the parts outside the CDR3, the full variable domain is KAGVTQTPRYLIKTRGQQVTLSCSPISGHRSVSWYQQTPGQGLQFLFEYFSETQRNKGNFPGRFSGRQFSNSRSEMNVSTLELGDSALYLCASSYNPGHDNEQFFGPGTRLTVL.

CDR3 sequence reads: CASSLGTLPSGANVLTF. CDR3 DNA: TGTGCCAGCAGTTTAGGGACACTACCTTCTGGGGCCAACGTCCTGACTTTC. The V and J genes are TRBV27 and TRBJ2-6, with D possibly matching TRBD1 (6 bases). Germline values: CDR1 MNHEY, CDR2 SMNVEV (reference sequence). V shed 2 bases and J shed 1 base, with 12 bases lying between them. The CDR3 spans 17 residues.

The chain employs TRBV30 and TRBJ2-2; weak D call: TRBD1 (5 bases). Germline loops: CDR1 GTSNPN, CDR2 SVGIG (reference sequence). V lost 3 bases, J lost 3 bases, and 11 bases lay in between. The CDR3 length is 14 residues. CDR3 protein: CAWRLLGDTGELFF. The CDR3 coding sequence is TGTGCCTGGAGATTGTTAGGGGACACCGGGGAGCTGTTTTTT.

The chain has TRBV18 and TRBJ2-4; TRBD2 matches at 13 bases. J gave up 0 bases and V 0 bases, and 5 bases lay outside the gene matches. The CDR3 contains 19 residues. Germline V gives CDR1 KGHSH, CDR2 LQKENI. The DNA for the CDR3 is TGTGCCAGCTCACCACCAGGACTAGCGGGAGAACTAGCCAAAAACATTCAGTACTTC. It encodes CASSPPGLAGELAKNIQYF.

This clonotype has at least ten counts. The chain employs TRBV6-1 and TRBJ2-5, with D perhaps TRBD1 or TRBD2 (7 bases each). CDR1 is MNHNS, CDR2 SASEGT, per germline. The CDR3 loop spans 16 amino acids. V lost 6 bases and J 5 bases, leaving 22 bases between the germline ends. The CDR3: CASRPGGQSGGETQYF. Written as DNA, the CDR3 is TGTGCCAGCAGGCCGGGGGGACAGTCCGGCGGGGAGACCCAGTACTTC.

At least ten counts were recorded for this clonotype. The V gene is TRBV27, the J gene TRBJ1-6, with unresolved D. Per germline, CDR1 MNHEY and CDR2 SMNVEV (reference sequence). V was trimmed by 3 bases and J by 9 bases, leaving 12 bases between them. The CDR3 totals 14 residues. This chain's CDR3 is CASSLDGWGSPLHF. Written as DNA, the CDR3 is TGTGCCAGCAGTTTGGACGGGTGGGGTTCACCCCTCCACTTT.

The table lists this clonotype with many counts. The chain has TRBV27 and TRBJ2-7; TRBD1 matches at 8 bases. V was pared by 3 bases and J by 3 bases, with 7 bases of the junction left unmatched. Germline CDR1 reads MNHEY; CDR2 reads SMNVEV (reference sequence). The CDR3 loop spans 15 amino acids. In nucleotides, the CDR3 is TGTGCCAGCAGTTTTTTGGGACAGGTCAACTACGAGCAGTACTTC. Its translation: CASSFLGQVNYEQYF.

This clonotype was detected many times. The V call is TRBV20-1, the J call TRBJ2-3; possibly TRBD2 for D (5 bases). The V gene's germline CDR1 is DFQATT and CDR2 SNEGSKA (reference sequence). The CDR3 is made up of 14 amino acids. Trimming left V 7 bases short and J 2 bases short, with 16 bases between. CDR3 amino acids: CSGSGTLNTDTQYF. The CDR3 bases are TGCAGTGGAAGCGGTACACTTAACACAGATACGCAGTATTTT.

In its sample, this clonotype was seen many times. The rearrangement uses TRBV27 and TRBJ2-2; possibly TRBD1 or TRBD2 for D (5 bases each). V gave up 7 bases and J gave up 4 bases, with 16 bases separating them. The CDR3 length is 15 residues. Germline CDR1 reads MNHEY; CDR2 reads SMNVEV (reference sequence). The DNA of the CDR3 is TGTGCCAGCACAGAGGGGCAGACACTCACCGGGGAGCTGTTTTTT. Translating it yields CASTEGQTLTGELFF.

The table lists this clonotype with a count of one. This chain joins TRBV4-1 and TRBJ2-3; D not resolved. Between the trimmed V and J ends, which lost 0 bases and 3 bases, there was a span of 16 bases. Germline CDR1 reads MGHRA; CDR2 reads YSYEKL. The CDR3 is 17 amino acids. The CDR3 spells CASSQESFRVPTDTQYF. The CDR3 nucleotides read TGCGCCAGCAGCCAAGAAAGTTTTAGGGTTCCTACAGATACGCAGTATTTT.

This clonotype has at least ten counts. This chain links TRBV12-5 with TRBJ2-3; 7 bases line up with TRBD1. The germline V gene has CDR1 LGHNT and CDR2 FRNRAP. The CDR3 length is 13 residues. The DNA of the CDR3 is TGTGCCAGCAGAGACAGGGGCACAGATACGCAGTATTTT. As protein: CASRDRGTDTQYF.

This clonotype was seen a handful of times. The chain recombines TRBV7-9 with TRBJ2-1; weak D call: TRBD2 (6 bases). Trimming stripped 9 bases from V and 3 bases from J, with 18 bases between. In germline, CDR1 is SEHNR, CDR2 FQNEAQ (reference sequence). The CDR3 is 15 amino acids. CDR3 loop: CARNPGGDVYNEQFF. CDR3 sequence (DNA): TGTGCCAGGAACCCCGGCGGGGATGTCTACAATGAGCAGTTCTTC.

This clonotype was observed many times. The J gene is TRBJ1-2, the V gene TRBV28; the D gene is possibly TRBD1 (6 bases). V was trimmed by 3 bases and J by 8 bases, leaving 13 bases between them. The CDR3 spans 13 residues. Germline V CDR1 and CDR2: MDHEN, SYDVKM. CDR3 loop: CASSLPEGGGYTF. The CDR3 nucleotides read TGTGCCAGCAGTTTGCCCGAGGGGGGCGGCTACACCTTC.

The table lists this clonotype with many counts. V gene TRBV5-5 combines with J gene TRBJ1-5; D perhaps matches TRBD1 (6 bases). The V and J ends lost 4 bases and 9 bases respectively, with 17 bases between them. Germline V CDR1 and CDR2: SGHKS, YYEKEE (reference sequence). The length of the CDR3 is 14 residues. In DNA, the CDR3 is TGTGCCAGCAGCGAGAGACAGGAGGGGGTGCCCCAGCATTTT. Protein product: CASSERQEGVPQHF.

There are many counts of this clonotype. This sequence joins TRBV30 and TRBJ2-5, with 12 bases matching TRBD2. V shed 2 bases, J shed 1 base, and the junction held 2 bases outside the gene matches. The CDR3 has 15 residues. CDR1 is GTSNPN and CDR2 is SVGIG in the germline V gene (reference sequence). CDR3 bases: TGTGCCTGGAGTAGACTAGCGGGAGTCCAAGAGACCCAGTACTTC. Its translation is CAWSRLAGVQETQYF.